This T cell receptor (beta chain) was sequenced for a study of blood T cell repertoires in COVID-19. Study at large: Samples came from the United States, Italy and Spain, spanning acute and convalescent COVID-19.

During active infection, Seattle patients enrolled and were then monitored through disease. Germline V gene sequence: CDR1 LGHDT, CDR2 YNNKEL (reference sequence). The CDR3 sequence is 17 residues long. After removal of 0 bases from V and 5 bases from J, the junction contained 7 bases not matched to a gene. The authors' processing: Estimation of nucleated cell counts was performed using reference gene primer amplification. Method: immunoSEQ multiplex PCR; TCRdb's copy keeps in-frame clones and lacks some. V, J and clone size reflect that table, while D and trimming were determined from the DNA. This sample has roughly 120,000 clones; 85% to 90% occur once, and the top ten carry about 6.1%.

This receptor was identified in a woman in her sixties or seventies with COVID-19, enrolled during active disease. The sequencing sample was made of peripheral blood. This chain links TRBV3-1 (or the pseudogene TRBV3-2) with TRBJ2-3, with TRBD2 matching 11 bases. The CDR3 coding sequence is TGTGCCAGCAGCCAAGATTATAGCGGGGGGGCCGAAGATACGCAGTATTTT. Translated, it gives CASSQDYSGGAEDTQYF.